This T cell receptor (beta chain) was profiled in a study of shared clonotypes between healthy human individuals. Looking at the study overall: Each donor's CD8 memory used one plate, CD8 naive two, each CD4 subset three.

CD4+ cells were split into CD45RA+ naive and CD45RA-negative memory subsets. Assay execution proceeded at the deep level. Only in-frame clones appear in the TCRdb table, and some are missing; sequencing was by immunoSEQ multiplex PCR. The profile covers 2 million to 3 million clones, with 80% to 95% appearing a single time and about 0.34% taken by the ten largest. This clonotype originated in a man aged 18 to 29 in good health. Some clones in this sample may be carry-over from other donors' samples. Source material: naive CD4+ T cells from PBMCs. Subset: CD45RA+ positively selected.

CDR3: CASSPPSGYTGELFF. CDR3 sequence (DNA): TGTGCCAGCAGCCCCCCTAGCGGCTACACCGGGGAGCTGTTTTTT. This chain joins TRBV7-8 and TRBJ2-2; 7 bases agree with TRBD2. In germline, CDR1 is SGHVS, CDR2 FQNEAQ. The CDR3 runs to 15 residues. With 5 bases clipped from V and 3 bases from J, the junction kept 6 bases outside the gene matches.